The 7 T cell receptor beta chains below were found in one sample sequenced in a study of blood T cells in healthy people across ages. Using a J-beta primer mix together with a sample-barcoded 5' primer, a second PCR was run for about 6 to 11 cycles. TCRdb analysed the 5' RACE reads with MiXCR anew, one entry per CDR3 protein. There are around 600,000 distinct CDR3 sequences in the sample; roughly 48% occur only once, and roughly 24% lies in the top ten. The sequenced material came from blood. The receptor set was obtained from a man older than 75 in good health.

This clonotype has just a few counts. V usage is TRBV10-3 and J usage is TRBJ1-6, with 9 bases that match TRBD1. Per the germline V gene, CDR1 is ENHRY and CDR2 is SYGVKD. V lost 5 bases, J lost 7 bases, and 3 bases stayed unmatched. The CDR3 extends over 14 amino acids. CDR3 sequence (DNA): TGTGCCATCAGTCAGGGACAGGGAAATTCACCCCTCCACTTT. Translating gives CAISQGQGNSPLHF.

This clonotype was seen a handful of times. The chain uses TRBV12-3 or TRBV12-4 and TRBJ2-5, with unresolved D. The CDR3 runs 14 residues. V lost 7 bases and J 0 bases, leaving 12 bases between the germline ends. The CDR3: CASNQDPYQETQYF. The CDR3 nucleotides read TGTGCCAGCAACCAGGACCCGTACCAAGAGACCCAGTACTTC.

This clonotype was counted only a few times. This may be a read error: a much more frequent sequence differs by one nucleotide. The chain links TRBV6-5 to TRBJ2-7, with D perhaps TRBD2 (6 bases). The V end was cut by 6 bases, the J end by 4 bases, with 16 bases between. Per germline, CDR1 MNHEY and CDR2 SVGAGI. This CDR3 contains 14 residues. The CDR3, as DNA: TGTGCCAGCAGCCCCCGGGGGTTGGTATACGAGCAGTACTTC. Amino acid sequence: CASSPRGLVYEQYF.

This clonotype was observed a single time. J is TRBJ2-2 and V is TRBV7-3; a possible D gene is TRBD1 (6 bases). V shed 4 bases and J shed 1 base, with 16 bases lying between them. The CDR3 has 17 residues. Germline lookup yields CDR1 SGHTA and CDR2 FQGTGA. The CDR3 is CASSSYTTGLNTGELFF. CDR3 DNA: TGTGCCAGCAGCTCCTATACCACAGGGTTGAACACCGGGGAGCTGTTTTTT.

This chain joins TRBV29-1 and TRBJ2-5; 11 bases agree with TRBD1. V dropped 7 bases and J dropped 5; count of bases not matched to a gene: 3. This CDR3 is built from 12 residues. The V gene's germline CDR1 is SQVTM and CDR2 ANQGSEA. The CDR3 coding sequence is TGCAGCGGGACAGGGGGCTGGGAGACCCAGTACTTC. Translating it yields CSGTGGWETQYF.

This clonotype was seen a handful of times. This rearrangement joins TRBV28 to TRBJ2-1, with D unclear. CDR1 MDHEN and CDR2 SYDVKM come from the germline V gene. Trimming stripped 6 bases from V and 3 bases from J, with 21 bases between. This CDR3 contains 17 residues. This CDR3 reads CASRDHEPPRSYNEQFF. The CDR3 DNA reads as TGTGCCAGCAGGGACCATGAACCCCCGAGGAGCTACAATGAGCAGTTCTTC.

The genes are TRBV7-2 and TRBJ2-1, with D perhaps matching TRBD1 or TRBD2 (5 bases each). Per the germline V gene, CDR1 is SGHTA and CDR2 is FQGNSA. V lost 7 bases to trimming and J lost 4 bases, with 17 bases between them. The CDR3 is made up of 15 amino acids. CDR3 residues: CASKKTGQLYNEQFF. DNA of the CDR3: TGTGCCAGCAAAAAAACGGGGCAGCTGTACAATGAGCAGTTCTTC.